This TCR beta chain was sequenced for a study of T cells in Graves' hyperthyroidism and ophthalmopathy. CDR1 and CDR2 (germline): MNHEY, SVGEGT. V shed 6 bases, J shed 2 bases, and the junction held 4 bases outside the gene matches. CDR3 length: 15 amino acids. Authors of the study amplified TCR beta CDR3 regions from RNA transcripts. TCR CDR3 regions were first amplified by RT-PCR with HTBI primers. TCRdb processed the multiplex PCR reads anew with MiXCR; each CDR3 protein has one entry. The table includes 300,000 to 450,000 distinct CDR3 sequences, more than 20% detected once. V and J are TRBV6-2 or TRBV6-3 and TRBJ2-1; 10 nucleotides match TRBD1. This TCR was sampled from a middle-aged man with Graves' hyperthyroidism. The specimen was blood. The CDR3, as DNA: TGTGCCAGCAGGACAGGGGGCGAGCCCTACAATGAGCAGTTCTTC. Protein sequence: CASRTGGEPYNEQFF.